One and the same sample provided the 4 T cell receptor beta chains below, sequenced in a study of blood T cell repertoires in COVID-19. TCRdb's table, derived via immunoSEQ multiplex PCR, lists solely in-frame clones and lacks some. The sample lists about 400,000 clones, roughly nine tenths occurring once. Sequenced input: PBMCs or T cells enriched from blood (not recorded which). Source of these receptors: a woman under 40 who had recovered from COVID-19.

The chain is built from TRBV7-9 and TRBJ1-1; D gene ambiguous. Germline CDR1 reads SEHNR; CDR2 reads FQNEAQ (reference sequence). The V end was cut by 5 bases, the J end by 0 bases, with 22 bases between. The CDR3 sequence is 18 residues long. CDR3 residues: CASSLEWSTQTMNTEAFF. CDR3 in DNA: TGTGCCAGCAGCCTCGAGTGGTCGACCCAAACTATGAACACTGAAGCTTTCTTT.

The rearrangement joins TRBV7-2 to TRBJ2-5; 9 nucleotides align to TRBD1. V shed 5 bases and J 5 bases; nucleotides not matched to a gene: 6. Germline CDR1 is SGHTA and CDR2 is FQGNSA. The CDR3 has 14 residues. CDR3 loop: CASSTRTGEETQYF. Written as DNA, the CDR3 is TGTGCCAGCAGCACCCGGACAGGGGAGGAGACCCAGTACTTC.

The J gene is TRBJ1-2, the V gene TRBV4-1; 9 bases are a match to TRBD1. The CDR3 length is 15 residues. After removal of 1 base from V and 8 bases from J, the junction contained 8 bases not matched to a gene. Germline CDR1 MGHRA, CDR2 YSYEKL. The CDR3 here is CASSQGPGQGGGYTF. CDR3 nucleotides: TGCGCCAGCAGCCAAGGACCGGGACAGGGTGGCGGCTACACCTTC.

This chain uses TRBV9 with TRBJ2-7, with D perhaps matching TRBD1 (6 bases). CDR1 is SGDLS and CDR2 is YYNGEE in the germline V gene. Trimming cost V 0 bases and J 2 bases, with 9 bases left between them. This CDR3 has 14 residues. In DNA, the CDR3 is TGTGCCAGCAGCGTAGGGACAGTCGCCTACGAGCAGTACTTC. The encoded protein is CASSVGTVAYEQYF. Combining the CDR3 with reference TRBV9 and TRBJ2-7 gives the whole variable domain DSGVTQTPKHLITATGQRVTLRCSPRSGDLSVYWYQQSLDQGLQFLIQYYNGEERAKGNILERFSAQQFPDLHSELNLSSLELGDSALYFCASSVGTVAYEQYFGPGTRLTVT.